The 6 T cell receptor beta chains given below trace back to one sample, sequenced in a study of blood T cell repertoires in COVID-19. Generated by immunoSEQ multiplex PCR, the TCRdb table keeps only in-frame clones and is missing some. The sample lists 170,000 or so clones; roughly 86% were seen once. The sample was peripheral blood. Receptor source: a man aged 45 to 65 with active or convalescent COVID-19.

This clone was picked up a small number of times. Here the CDR3 DNA reads TGCGCCAGCAGCCTGGGGACAACGGATGGCTACACCTTC. It is translated as CASSLGTTDGYTF. The chain recombines TRBV4-3 with TRBJ1-2; possibly TRBD1 for D (6 bases). CDR1 and CDR2 from the germline V gene are LGHNA and YSLEER. The CDR3 contains 13 residues. Trimming stripped 4 bases from V and 6 bases from J, with 12 bases between.

The chain carries TRBV5-6 and TRBJ1-5, with TRBD1 identical over 9 bases. The trim removed 4 bases at V and 5 bases at J, leaving 4 bases unmatched. Germline-derived CDR1 and CDR2 are SGHDT and YYEEEE. This CDR3 region has 14 residues. The CDR3 spells CASSPGTGYQPQHF. The CDR3 DNA is TGTGCCAGCAGCCCCGGGACAGGGTATCAGCCCCAGCATTTT. Full variable domain (outside the CDR3, taken from reference TRBV5-6 and TRBJ1-5): DAGVTQSPTHLIKTRGQQVTLRCSPKSGHDTVSWYQQALGQGPQFIFQYYEEEERQRGNFPDRFSGHQFPNYSSELNVNALLLGDSALYLCASSPGTGYQPQHFGDGTRLSIL.

Written as DNA, the CDR3 is TGCAGCCCATACGACAGCAACAGTAATGAGCAGTTCTTC. It translates to CSPYDSNSNEQFF. The J gene is TRBJ2-1, the V gene TRBV29-1, with D perhaps matching TRBD1 (5 bases). The ends were cut back, 8 bases at V and 7 bases at J, with 18 bases in the middle. This CDR3 spans 13 amino acids. From germline, CDR1 is SQVTM and CDR2 ANQGSEA.

Written as DNA, the CDR3 is TGTGCCACCTGGGACAGGCCTGCTGGGACCCAGTACTTC. Translating gives CATWDRPAGTQYF. The rearrangement uses TRBV6-5 and TRBJ2-5; 8 nucleotides align to TRBD1. With V trimmed by 10 bases and J by 7 bases, 11 bases remained unmatched. The CDR3 is 13 amino acids. CDR1 MNHEY and CDR2 SVGAGI come from the germline V gene.

The CDR3 spells CASTTPGNTEAFF. The CDR3 DNA sequence: TGTGCCAGCACCACACCGGGAAACACTGAAGCTTTCTTT. This chain joins TRBV11-2 and TRBJ1-1; no reliable D call. This CDR3 has 13 residues. V dropped 7 bases and J dropped 2 bases, with 11 bases sitting between them. Germline loops: CDR1 SGHAT, CDR2 FQNNGV.

The chain joins TRBV11-1 to TRBJ2-5; 7 bases fit TRBD1. The CDR3 contains 12 residues. V lost 10 bases and J lost 5; bases outside the gene matches: 7. Germline values: CDR1 SGHAT, CDR2 FQDESV (reference sequence). The CDR3 DNA sequence: TGTGCCACCCAGGGGGATCGGGAGACCCAGTACTTC. The encoded protein is CATQGDRETQYF.